The 28 T cell receptor beta chains reported below all come from one sample, sequenced in a study of a mutant IDH1 vaccine in newly diagnosed glioma. The protocol was immunoSEQ multiplex PCR, while the TCRdb copy is restricted to in-frame clones and leaves out a portion. The repertoire consists of some 30,000 clones, with about 73% occurring once and the leading ten covering around 25%. Time point of the sample: week 11, during vaccination. What each vaccine dose contained was 300 ug of mutant IDH1 20-mer peptide, accompanied by topical imiquimod. No antigen has been identified for these receptors. The starting material was PBMCs, obtained from a glioma patient whose treatment included an IDH1 peptide vaccine. The receptors derive from a man younger than 45 with glioma.

The rearrangement links TRBV27 to TRBJ2-7; TRBD1 matches 7 bases. Germline-derived CDR1 and CDR2 are MNHEY and SMNVEV (reference sequence). J gave up 2 bases and V 2 bases, and 3 bases lay outside the gene matches. This CDR3 is 14 amino acids long. The CDR3 DNA reads TGTGCCAGCAGTTTACGACAGGGCACCTACGAGCAGTACTTC. It is translated as CASSLRQGTYEQYF.

The chain links TRBV19 to TRBJ1-2; 7 bases align to TRBD1. Germline V CDR1 and CDR2: LNHDA, SQIVND (reference sequence). Trimming at V came to 5 bases and at J to 8 bases, leaving 14 bases not matched to a gene. The CDR3 is 15 amino acids. The CDR3 protein is CASSVIGTAVGGYTF. The CDR3 bases are TGTGCCAGTAGTGTGATCGGGACAGCCGTGGGCGGCTACACCTTC.

The rearrangement uses TRBV27 and TRBJ2-7; 9 bases are shared with TRBD1. In germline, CDR1 is MNHEY, CDR2 SMNVEV (reference sequence). After removal of 2 bases from V and 1 base from J, the junction contained 3 bases not matched to a gene. CDR3 length: 15 residues. Here the CDR3 reads CASSLRQGVSYEQYF. CDR3 in DNA: TGTGCCAGCAGTTTACGACAGGGGGTATCCTACGAGCAGTACTTC.

This sequence joins TRBV28 and TRBJ2-5, with 10 bases aligning to TRBD2. The V gene end was trimmed by 5 bases and the J gene end by 5 bases; junction bases not matched to a gene: 8. Germline CDR1 reads MDHEN; CDR2 reads SYDVKM. The CDR3 is 15 residues long. The DNA for the CDR3 is TGTGCCAGCAGTAAGACTAGCGGGTTACGGGAGACCCAGTACTTC. This translates into CASSKTSGLRETQYF.

This clone was observed a handful of times. The J gene is TRBJ1-5, the V gene TRBV7-6; D gene uncertain. CDR1 SGHVS and CDR2 FNYEAQ come from the germline V gene. Trimming took off 5 bases at V and 3 bases at J, with 8 bases between the two ends. The CDR3 consists of 13 residues. CDR3 DNA: TGTGCCAGCAGCCCCCACCCCAATCAGCCCCAGCATTTT. This encodes CASSPHPNQPQHF.

The rearrangement joins TRBV27 to TRBJ2-7; perhaps TRBD1 as D (6 bases). Germline-derived CDR1 and CDR2 are MNHEY and SMNVEV (reference sequence). CDR3 size: 15 residues. Trimming left V 5 bases short and J 2 bases short, with 16 bases between. CDR3 nucleotide sequence: TGTGCCAGCAGTCCATCTGAGGGGGTACCCTACGAGCAGTACTTC. Translating it yields CASSPSEGVPYEQYF.

This chain uses TRBV28 with TRBJ1-4, with 12 bases fitting TRBD1. The junction had 6 bases not matched to a gene; V was cut back by 5 bases and J by 8 bases. This CDR3 comprises 15 residues. Looked up from germline, CDR1 is MDHEN and CDR2 is SYDVKM. Here the CDR3 reads CASSPGDRGLEKLFF. The CDR3 coding sequence is TGTGCCAGCAGTCCCGGGGACAGGGGGCTCGAAAAACTGTTTTTT.

The chain recombines TRBV30 with TRBJ2-7; the D gene is possibly TRBD2 (6 bases). V lost 5 bases, J lost 3 bases, and 11 bases lay in between. CDR3 length equals 12 residues. Germline V gene sequence: CDR1 GTSNPN, CDR2 SVGIG (reference sequence). CDR3 sequence reads: CAWGPGGYEQYF. As DNA, the CDR3 is TGTGCCTGGGGGCCCGGGGGCTACGAGCAGTACTTC.

The gene calls are TRBV5-7 and TRBJ2-7, with D possibly TRBD1 on 6 matching bases. TRBV5-7 is treated as an ORF (open reading frame) with a function not yet certain. Trimming cost V 4 bases and J 2 bases, with 10 bases left between them. This CDR3 region has 13 residues. CDR3 in DNA: TGTGCCAGCAGCCGGACAGACGCCTACGAGCAGTACTTC. This codes for CASSRTDAYEQYF.

CDR3 loop: CASSLTLPDRGELFF. The DNA for the CDR3 is TGTGCCAGCAGCTTAACACTACCCGACAGGGGGGAGCTGTTTTTT. The genes are TRBV7-3 and TRBJ2-2; maybe TRBD1 (6 bases). The CDR3 length is 15 residues. Germline V gene lookup returns CDR1 SGHTA and CDR2 FQGTGA. Trimming removed 0 bases from V and 8 bases from J, with 13 bases in between.

This clone was counted between two and nine times. The rearrangement uses TRBV6-1 and TRBJ1-5; 7 bases fit TRBD1. The germline V gene has CDR1 MNHNS and CDR2 SASEGT. The CDR3 length is 15 residues. The junction had 5 bases not matched to a gene; V was cut back by 4 bases and J by 2 bases. The CDR3 DNA sequence: TGTGCCAGCAGTGCGACAGGGTTTGGCAATCAGCCCCAGCATTTT. Amino acid sequence: CASSATGFGNQPQHF.

This rearrangement joins TRBV18 to TRBJ2-5; the D is unclear. The CDR3 runs to 13 residues. In germline, CDR1 is KGHSH, CDR2 LQKENI. V lost 8 bases, J lost 1 base, and 11 bases lay in between. The CDR3 reads CASVRSAQETQYF. The CDR3 DNA is TGTGCCAGCGTCCGGTCAGCCCAAGAGACCCAGTACTTC. The full variable domain, rest sourced from reference TRBV18 and TRBJ2-5, is NAGVMQNPRHLVRRRGQEARLRCSPMKGHSHVYWYRQLPEEGLKFMVYLQKENIIDESGMPKERFSAEFPKEGPSILRIQQVVRGDSAAYFCASVRSAQETQYFGPGTRLLVL.

This chain links TRBV29-1 with TRBJ1-1; maybe TRBD1 (5 bases). V gave up 6 bases and J gave up 1 base, with 21 bases separating them. CDR1 is SQVTM, CDR2 ANQGSEA, per germline. The CDR3 is made up of 16 amino acids. The DNA for the CDR3 is TGCAGCGTGGCTGGGACGGAGGCTCACGCGAACACTGAAGCTTTCTTT. It translates to CSVAGTEAHANTEAFF. The full variable domain, with the rest looked up from reference TRBV29-1 and TRBJ1-1, is SAVISQKPSRDICQRGTSLTIQCQVDSQVTMMFWYRQQPGQSLTLIATANQGSEATYESGFVIDKFPISRPNLTFSTLTVSNMSPEDSSIYLCSVAGTEAHANTEAFFGQGTRLTVV.

This clone appeared a few times. The J gene is TRBJ1-5, the V gene TRBV2; D uncertain. The V gene's germline CDR1 is SNHLY and CDR2 FYNNEI. This CDR3 is 15 amino acids long. Trimming left V 2 bases short and J 3 bases short, with 11 bases between. CDR3 residues: CASSELRGVNQPQHF. The CDR3 DNA is TGTGCCAGCAGTGAACTGCGGGGAGTCAATCAGCCCCAGCATTTT. Based on the CDR3 plus reference TRBV2 and TRBJ1-5, the full variable domain is EPEVTQTPSHQVTQMGQEVILRCVPISNHLYFYWYRQILGQKVEFLVSFYNNEISEKSEIFDDQFSVERPDGSNFTLKIRSTKLEDSAMYFCASSELRGVNQPQHFGDGTRLSIL.

The rearrangement links TRBV5-6 to TRBJ1-4; D is uncertain. V dropped 4 bases and J dropped 5 bases, with 15 bases sitting between them. Germline CDR1 SGHDT, CDR2 YYEEEE. The CDR3 length is 15 residues. The CDR3 here is CASSLRGQENEKLFF. CDR3 in DNA: TGTGCCAGCAGCCTCCGCGGGCAAGAGAATGAAAAACTGTTTTTT.

The CDR3 loop is CASSRRSGTNEKLFF. The CDR3 DNA sequence: TGTGCCAGCAGCCGCCGGTCAGGAACTAATGAAAAACTGTTTTTT. The chain couples TRBV4-2 to TRBJ1-4; D is undetermined. The CDR3 is made up of 15 amino acids. Trimming shortened V by 4 bases and J by 1 base, and 10 bases separated the two germline ends. The V gene's germline CDR1 is LGHNA and CDR2 YNFKEQ.

The chain links TRBV6-1 to TRBJ2-1, with a tentative D call TRBD1 (6 bases). The ends were cut back, 7 bases at V and 3 bases at J, with 13 bases in the middle. The germline V gene encodes CDR1 MNHNS and CDR2 SASEGT. This CDR3 comprises 14 residues. The CDR3 bases are TGTGCCAGCACTCCGGGCAGGGGCTACAATGAGCAGTTCTTC. Translated: CASTPGRGYNEQFF.

V is TRBV2 and J is TRBJ2-7; 14 bases agree with TRBD2. Losses at the gene ends were 6 bases for V and 3 bases for J; bases not matched to a gene: 4. Germline-derived CDR1 and CDR2 are SNHLY and FYNNEI. The CDR3 is 15 residues long. The CDR3 is CASRMGTSGSYEQYF. CDR3 DNA sequence: TGTGCCAGCAGAATGGGGACTAGCGGGAGCTACGAGCAGTACTTC.

V gene TRBV7-8 combines with J gene TRBJ2-2, with 8 bases that match TRBD1. Trimming took 5 bases from V and 1 from J; bases not matched to a gene: 3. CDR3 size: 15 residues. Germline CDR1 SGHVS, CDR2 FQNEAQ. The CDR3 sequence: CASSPDRVNTGELFF. The CDR3 bases are TGTGCCAGCAGCCCGGACAGGGTGAACACCGGGGAGCTGTTTTTT.

The CDR3 region has the DNA TGTGCCAGCAGTGAAAAAAGGCAGAATGAAGCTTTCTTT. The encoded protein is CASSEKRQNEAFF. The rearrangement uses TRBV6-1 and TRBJ1-1; D not certain. This CDR3 contains 13 residues. CDR1 MNHNS and CDR2 SASEGT come from the germline V gene. Trimming removed 2 bases from V and 7 bases from J, with 11 bases in between.

This rearrangement joins TRBV30 to TRBJ2-1; 7 bases agree with TRBD1. The junction had 7 bases not matched to a gene; V was cut back by 0 bases and J by 5 bases. This CDR3 is built from 15 residues. Looked up from germline, CDR1 is GTSNPN and CDR2 is SVGIG (reference sequence). Written as DNA, the CDR3 is TGTGCCTGGAGTGTACTCGGAGACAGGGACAATGAGCAGTTCTTC. Translating it yields CAWSVLGDRDNEQFF.

The chain links TRBV28 to TRBJ1-5; the match to TRBD1 covers 12 bases. The CDR3 is 15 residues long. CDR1 and CDR2 from the germline V gene are MDHEN and SYDVKM. Trimming took 5 bases from V and 5 from J; bases not matched to a gene: 4. This CDR3 reads CASSLGQGADQPQHF. The CDR3 DNA sequence: TGTGCCAGCAGTCTGGGACAGGGGGCTGATCAGCCCCAGCATTTT.

This clone was seen only a few times. The CDR3 nucleotides are TGTGCCAGCAGTTACTCGAGGCAGGGGAATCAGCCCCAGCATTTT. It translates to CASSYSRQGNQPQHF. The chain links TRBV6-5 to TRBJ1-5; a possible D gene is TRBD1 (6 bases). There are 15 residues in the CDR3. V lost 0 bases, J lost 4 bases, and 10 bases lay in between. Germline V lookup: CDR1 MNHEY, CDR2 SVGAGI.

The CDR3 region has the DNA TGTGCCAGCAGTAAGAGTAGGACAGATGAAAAACTGTTTTTT. Translating it yields CASSKSRTDEKLFF. The V and J genes are TRBV2 and TRBJ1-4; TRBD1 might be the D (6 bases). This CDR3 contains 14 residues. From germline, CDR1 is SNHLY and CDR2 FYNNEI. The V end lost 5 bases, the J end lost 6 bases, and 13 bases lay between the germline ends.

V gene TRBV7-8 combines with J gene TRBJ2-3; D is ambiguous. Germline assignment: CDR1 SGHVS and CDR2 FQNEAQ. The V end lost 1 base, the J end lost 1 base, and 9 bases lay between the germline ends. The CDR3 has 15 amino acids. CDR3 sequence reads: CASSLGHYGTDTQYF. The CDR3, as DNA: TGTGCCAGCAGCTTAGGACACTATGGCACAGATACGCAGTATTTT.

This rearrangement joins TRBV10-3 to TRBJ2-1; D is uncertain. CDR1 and CDR2 (germline): ENHRY, SYGVKD. The CDR3 contains 15 residues. V was cut by 0 bases and J by 4 bases, with 10 bases left in between. Written as DNA, the CDR3 is TGTGCCATCAGTGAGTCAGTAGAACCTTACAATGAGCAGTTCTTC. It yields the protein CAISESVEPYNEQFF.

This clone was seen only a few times. V gene TRBV14 combines with J gene TRBJ1-6, with D perhaps TRBD1 (5 bases). This CDR3 spans 13 amino acids. Germline loops: CDR1 SGHDN, CDR2 FVKESK. Trimming took off 3 bases at V and 14 bases at J, with 14 bases between the two ends. The CDR3 DNA reads TGTGCCAGCAGCCAGGAGGGGTGGGCCACCCTCCACTTT. Its translation: CASSQEGWATLHF.

This clone was picked up one time. The J gene is TRBJ2-7, the V gene TRBV5-4, with D perhaps TRBD2 (5 bases). This CDR3 spans 14 amino acids. CDR1 is SGHNT and CDR2 is YYREEE in the germline V gene (reference sequence). Trimming removed 2 bases from V and 1 base from J, with 10 bases in between. The CDR3 DNA is TGTGCCAGCAGCTTATACGGGGTGTCCTACGAGCAGTACTTC. This translates into CASSLYGVSYEQYF.